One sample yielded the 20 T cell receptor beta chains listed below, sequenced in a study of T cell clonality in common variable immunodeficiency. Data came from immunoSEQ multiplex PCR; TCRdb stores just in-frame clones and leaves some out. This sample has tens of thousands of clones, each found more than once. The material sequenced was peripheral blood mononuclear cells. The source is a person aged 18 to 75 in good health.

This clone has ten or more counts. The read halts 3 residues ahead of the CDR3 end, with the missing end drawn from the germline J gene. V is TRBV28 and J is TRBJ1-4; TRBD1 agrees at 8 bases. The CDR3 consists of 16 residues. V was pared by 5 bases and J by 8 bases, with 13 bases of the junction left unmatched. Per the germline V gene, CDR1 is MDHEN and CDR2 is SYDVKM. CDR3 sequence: CASSTDRGRLSEKLFF. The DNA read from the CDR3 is TGTGCCAGCAGTACTGACAGGGGCCGACTCTCAGAAAAA. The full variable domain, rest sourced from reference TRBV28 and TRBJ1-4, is DVKVTQSSRYLVKRTGEKVFLECVQDMDHENMFWYRQDPGLGLRLIYFSYDVKMKEKGDIPEGYSVSREKKERFSLILESASTNQTSMYLCASSTDRGRLSEKLFFGSGTQLSVL.

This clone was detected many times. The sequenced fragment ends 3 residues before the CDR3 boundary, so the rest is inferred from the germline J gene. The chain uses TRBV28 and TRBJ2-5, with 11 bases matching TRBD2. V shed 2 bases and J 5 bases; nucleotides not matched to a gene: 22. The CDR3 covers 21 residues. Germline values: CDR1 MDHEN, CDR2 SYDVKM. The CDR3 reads CASSLPLGGHWGLAVGETQYF. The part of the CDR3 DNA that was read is TGTGCCAGCAGTTTACCCCTGGGGGGGCACTGGGGACTAGCGGTGGGGGAGACC.

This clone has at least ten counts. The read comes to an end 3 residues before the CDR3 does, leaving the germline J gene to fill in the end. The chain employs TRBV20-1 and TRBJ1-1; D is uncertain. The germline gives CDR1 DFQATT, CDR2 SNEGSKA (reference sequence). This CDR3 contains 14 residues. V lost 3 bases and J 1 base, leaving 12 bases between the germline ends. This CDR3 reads CSASGGQANTEAFF. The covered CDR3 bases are TGCAGTGCTAGTGGAGGGCAGGCGAACACTGAA.

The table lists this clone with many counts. CDR3 residues: CASSPDKIKNTEAFF. The DNA read from the CDR3 is TGTGCCAGCAGCCCGGACAAGATCAAGAACACTGAA. The V gene is TRBV7-2, the J gene TRBJ1-1, with D perhaps matching TRBD1 (5 bases). The read is 3 residues too short to cover the CDR3 end, so that end is filled in from the germline J gene. The CDR3 is made up of 15 amino acids. Germline lookup yields CDR1 SGHTA and CDR2 FQGNSA. The V and J ends lost 5 bases and 1 base respectively, with 14 bases between them.

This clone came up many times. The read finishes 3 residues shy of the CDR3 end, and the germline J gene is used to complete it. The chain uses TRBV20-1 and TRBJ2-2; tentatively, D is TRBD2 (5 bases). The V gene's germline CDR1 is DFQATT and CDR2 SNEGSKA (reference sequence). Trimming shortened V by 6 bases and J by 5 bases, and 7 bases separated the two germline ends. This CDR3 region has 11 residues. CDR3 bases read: TGCAGTGCACGGGGAACCGGGGAG. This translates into CSARGTGE. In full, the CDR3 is CSARGTGELFF.

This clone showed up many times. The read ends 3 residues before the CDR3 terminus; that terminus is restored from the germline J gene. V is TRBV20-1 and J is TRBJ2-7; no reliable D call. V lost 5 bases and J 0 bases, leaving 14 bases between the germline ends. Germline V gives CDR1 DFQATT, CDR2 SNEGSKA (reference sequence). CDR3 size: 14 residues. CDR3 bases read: TGCAGTGCTTTAAGCCCCCGGTACTCCTACGAG. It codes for CSALSPRYSYE. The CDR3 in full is CSALSPRYSYEQYF.

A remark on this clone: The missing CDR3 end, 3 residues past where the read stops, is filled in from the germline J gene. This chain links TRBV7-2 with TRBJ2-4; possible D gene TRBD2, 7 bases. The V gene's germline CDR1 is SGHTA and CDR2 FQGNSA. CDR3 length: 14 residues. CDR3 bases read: TGTGCCAGCAGTCCCCGGGGGGCTATTGGTGGT. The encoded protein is CASSPRGAIGG. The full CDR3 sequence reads CASSPRGAIGGQYF.

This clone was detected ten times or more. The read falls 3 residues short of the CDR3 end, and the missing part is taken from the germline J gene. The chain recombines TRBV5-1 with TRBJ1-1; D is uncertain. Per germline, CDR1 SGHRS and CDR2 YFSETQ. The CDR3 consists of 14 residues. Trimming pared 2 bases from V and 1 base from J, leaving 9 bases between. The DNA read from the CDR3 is TGCGCCAGCAGCTTTAGTTGGTGGAACACTGAA. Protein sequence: CASSFSWWNTE. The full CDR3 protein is CASSFSWWNTEAFF.

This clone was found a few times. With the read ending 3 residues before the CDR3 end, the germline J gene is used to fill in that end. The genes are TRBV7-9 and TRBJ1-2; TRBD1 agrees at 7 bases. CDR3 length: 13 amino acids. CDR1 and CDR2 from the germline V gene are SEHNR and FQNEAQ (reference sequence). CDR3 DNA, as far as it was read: TGTGCCAGCAGCTTAGGGTCTGACAGGGTC. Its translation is CASSLGSDRV. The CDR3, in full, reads CASSLGSDRVYTF.

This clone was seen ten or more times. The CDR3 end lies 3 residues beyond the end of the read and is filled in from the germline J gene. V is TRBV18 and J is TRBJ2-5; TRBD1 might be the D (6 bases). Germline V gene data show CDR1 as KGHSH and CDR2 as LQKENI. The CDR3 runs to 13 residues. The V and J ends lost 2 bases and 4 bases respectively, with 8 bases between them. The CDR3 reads CASSPRGIETQYF. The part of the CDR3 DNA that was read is TGTGCCAGCTCACCAAGGGGGATAGAGACC. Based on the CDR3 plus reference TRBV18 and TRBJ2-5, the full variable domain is NAGVMQNPRHLVRRRGQEARLRCSPMKGHSHVYWYRQLPEEGLKFMVYLQKENIIDESGMPKERFSAEFPKEGPSILRIQQVVRGDSAAYFCASSPRGIETQYFGPGTRLLVL.

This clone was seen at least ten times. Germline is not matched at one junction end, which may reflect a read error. The chain's CDR3 is CSARDRVGGANVLFF. Incomplete CDR3 DNA: TGCAGTGCCAGAGATAGGGTCGGTGGGGCCAACGTG. The rearrangement uses TRBV20-1 and TRBJ2-2, with D possibly TRBD1 on 5 matching bases. The CDR3 is cut off 3 residues early in the read; its end comes from the germline J gene. The CDR3 runs to 15 residues. CDR1 and CDR2 from the germline V gene are DFQATT and SNEGSKA (reference sequence).

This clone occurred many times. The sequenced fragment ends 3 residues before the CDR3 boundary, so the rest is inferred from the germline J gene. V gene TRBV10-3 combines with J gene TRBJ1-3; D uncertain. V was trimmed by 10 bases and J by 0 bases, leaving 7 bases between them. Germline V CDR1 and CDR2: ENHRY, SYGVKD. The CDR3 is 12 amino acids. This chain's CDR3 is CATTVSGNTIYF. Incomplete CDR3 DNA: TGTGCCACCACGGTCTCTGGAAACACC.

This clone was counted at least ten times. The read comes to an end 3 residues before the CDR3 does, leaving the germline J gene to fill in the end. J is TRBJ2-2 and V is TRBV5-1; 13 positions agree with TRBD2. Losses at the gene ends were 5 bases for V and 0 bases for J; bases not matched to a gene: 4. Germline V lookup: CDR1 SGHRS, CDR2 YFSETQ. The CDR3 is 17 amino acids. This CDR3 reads CASRKGLAGPNTGELFF. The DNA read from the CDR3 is TGCGCCAGCAGAAAGGGACTAGCGGGACCGAACACCGGGGAG.

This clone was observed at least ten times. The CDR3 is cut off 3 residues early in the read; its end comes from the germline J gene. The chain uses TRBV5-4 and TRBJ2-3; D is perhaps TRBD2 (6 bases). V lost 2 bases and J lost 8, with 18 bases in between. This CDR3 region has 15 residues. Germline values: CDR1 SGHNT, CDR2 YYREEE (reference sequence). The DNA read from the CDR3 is TGTGCCAGCAGCTTTCGGAGGGCTCCAATAGGTACG. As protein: CASSFRRAPIGT. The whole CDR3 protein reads CASSFRRAPIGTQYF. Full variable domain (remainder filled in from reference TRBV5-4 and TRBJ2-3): ETGVTQSPTHLIKTRGQQVTLRCSSQSGHNTVSWYQQALGQGPQFIFQYYREEENGRGNFPPRFSGLQFPNYSSELNVNALELDDSALYLCASSFRRAPIGTQYFGPGTRLTVL.

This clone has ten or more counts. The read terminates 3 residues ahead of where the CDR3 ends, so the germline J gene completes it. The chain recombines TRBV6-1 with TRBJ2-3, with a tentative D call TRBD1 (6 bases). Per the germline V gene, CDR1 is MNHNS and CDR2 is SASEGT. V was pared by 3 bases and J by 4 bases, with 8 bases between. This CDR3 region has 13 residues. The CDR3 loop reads CASSDRGPDTQYF. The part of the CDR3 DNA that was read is TGTGCCAGCAGTGACAGGGGTCCAGATACG.

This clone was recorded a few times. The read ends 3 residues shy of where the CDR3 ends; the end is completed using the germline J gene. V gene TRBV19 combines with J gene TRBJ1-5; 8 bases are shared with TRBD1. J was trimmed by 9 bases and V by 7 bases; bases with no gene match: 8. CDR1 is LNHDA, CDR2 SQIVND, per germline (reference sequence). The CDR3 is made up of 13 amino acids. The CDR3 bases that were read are TGTGCCAGTACCGGGACAGGAAGGTGGCCC. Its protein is CASTGTGRWP. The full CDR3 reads CASTGTGRWPQHF.

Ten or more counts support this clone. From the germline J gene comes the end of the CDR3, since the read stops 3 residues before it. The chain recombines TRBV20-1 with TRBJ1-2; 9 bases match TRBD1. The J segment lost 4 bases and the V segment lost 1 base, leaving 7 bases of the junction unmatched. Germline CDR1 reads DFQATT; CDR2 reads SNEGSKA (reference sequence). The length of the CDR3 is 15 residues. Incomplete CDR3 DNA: TGCAGTGCTAGAGCAACCGGGACAGGGAGCTATGGC. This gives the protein CSARATGTGSYG. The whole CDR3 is CSARATGTGSYGYTF.

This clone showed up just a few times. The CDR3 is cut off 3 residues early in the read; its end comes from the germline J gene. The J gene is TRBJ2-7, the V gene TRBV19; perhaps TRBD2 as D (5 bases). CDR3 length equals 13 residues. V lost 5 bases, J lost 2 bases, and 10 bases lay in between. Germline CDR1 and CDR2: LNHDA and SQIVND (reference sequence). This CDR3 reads CASSQRWAYEQYF. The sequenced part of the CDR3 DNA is TGTGCCAGTAGTCAGCGGTGGGCCTACGAG.

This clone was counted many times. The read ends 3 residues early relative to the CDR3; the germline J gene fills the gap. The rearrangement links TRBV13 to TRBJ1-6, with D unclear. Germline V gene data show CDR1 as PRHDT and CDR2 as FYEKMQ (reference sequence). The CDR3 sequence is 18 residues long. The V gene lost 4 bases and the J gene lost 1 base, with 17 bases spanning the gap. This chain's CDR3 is CASSSPGVSGSYNSPLHF. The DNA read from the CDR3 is TGTGCCAGCAGCTCCCCCGGCGTTAGCGGGTCCTATAATTCACCC. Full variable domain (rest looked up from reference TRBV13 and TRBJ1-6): AAGVIQSPRHLIKEKRETATLKCYPIPRHDTVYWYQQGPGQDPQFLISFYEKMQSDKGSIPDRFSAQQFSDYHSELNMSSLELGDSALYFCASSSPGVSGSYNSPLHFGNGTRLTVT.

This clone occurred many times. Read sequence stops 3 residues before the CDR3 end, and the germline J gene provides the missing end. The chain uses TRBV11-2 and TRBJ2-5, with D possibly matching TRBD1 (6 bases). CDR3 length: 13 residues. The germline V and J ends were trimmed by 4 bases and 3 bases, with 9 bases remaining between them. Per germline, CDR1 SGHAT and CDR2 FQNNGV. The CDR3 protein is CASSSNREETQYF. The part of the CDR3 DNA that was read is TGTGCCAGCAGCTCGAACAGGGAAGAGACC. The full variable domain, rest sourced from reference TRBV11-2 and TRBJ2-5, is EAGVAQSPRYKIIEKRQSVAFWCNPISGHATLYWYQQILGQGPKLLIQFQNNGVVDDSQLPKDRFSAERLKGVDSTLKIQPAKLEDSAVYLCASSSNREETQYFGPGTRLLVL.